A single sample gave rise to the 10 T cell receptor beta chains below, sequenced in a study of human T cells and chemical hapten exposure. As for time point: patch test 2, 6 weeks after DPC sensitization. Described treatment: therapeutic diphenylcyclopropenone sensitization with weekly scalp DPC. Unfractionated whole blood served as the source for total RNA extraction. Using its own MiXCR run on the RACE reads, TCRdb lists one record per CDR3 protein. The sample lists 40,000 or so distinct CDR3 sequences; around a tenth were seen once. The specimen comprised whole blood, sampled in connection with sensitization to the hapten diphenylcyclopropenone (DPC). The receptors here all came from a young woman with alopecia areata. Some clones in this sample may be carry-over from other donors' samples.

CDR3: CATSRSFNQPQHF. The CDR3 coding sequence is TGTGCCACCTCAAGGAGTTTCAATCAGCCCCAGCATTTT. This chain connects TRBV19 to TRBJ1-5; no firm D call. The CDR3 runs 13 residues. Trimming removed 10 bases at V and 3 bases at J, with 13 bases between. Germline CDR1 reads LNHDA; CDR2 reads SQIVND (reference sequence).

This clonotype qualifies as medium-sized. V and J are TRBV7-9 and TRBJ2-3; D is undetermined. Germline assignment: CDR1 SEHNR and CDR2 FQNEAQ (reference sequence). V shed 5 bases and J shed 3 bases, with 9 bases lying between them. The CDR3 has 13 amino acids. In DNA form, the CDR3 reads TGTGCCAGCAGCCCAATGGGGACAGATACGCAGTATTTT. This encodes CASSPMGTDTQYF.

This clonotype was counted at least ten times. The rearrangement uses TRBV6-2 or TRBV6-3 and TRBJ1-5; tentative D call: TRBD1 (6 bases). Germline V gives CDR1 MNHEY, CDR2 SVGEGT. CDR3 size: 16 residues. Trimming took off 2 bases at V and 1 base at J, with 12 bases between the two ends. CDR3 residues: CASSYMGARSNQPQHF. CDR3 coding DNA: TGTGCCAGCAGTTACATGGGGGCGCGGAGCAATCAGCCCCAGCATTTT.

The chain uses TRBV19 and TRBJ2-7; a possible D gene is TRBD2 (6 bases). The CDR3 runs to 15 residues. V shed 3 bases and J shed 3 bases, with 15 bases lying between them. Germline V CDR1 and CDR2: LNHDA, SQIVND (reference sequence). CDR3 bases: TGTGCCAGTAGTATCGGGCGCGGGATACACTACGAGCAGTACTTC. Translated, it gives CASSIGRGIHYEQYF.

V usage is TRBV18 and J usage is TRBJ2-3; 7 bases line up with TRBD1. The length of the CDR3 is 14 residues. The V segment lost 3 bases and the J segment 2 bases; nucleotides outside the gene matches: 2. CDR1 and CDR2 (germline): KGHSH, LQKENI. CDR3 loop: CASSPGQTTDTQYF. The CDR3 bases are TGTGCCAGCTCACCGGGACAGACCACAGATACGCAGTATTTT.

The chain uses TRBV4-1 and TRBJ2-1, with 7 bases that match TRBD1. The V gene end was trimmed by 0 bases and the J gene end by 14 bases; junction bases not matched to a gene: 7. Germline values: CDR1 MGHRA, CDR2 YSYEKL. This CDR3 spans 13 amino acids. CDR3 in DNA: TGCGCCAGCAGCCAAGATCCCGTTACAGGGGAGTTCTTC. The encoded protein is CASSQDPVTGEFF.

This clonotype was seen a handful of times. The CDR3 DNA is TGTGCCAGCGGTACTGGCCCGGCGGGGGAGCAGTTCTTC. This translates into CASGTGPAGEQFF. V is TRBV11-1 and J is TRBJ2-1; D possibly corresponds to TRBD2 (6 bases). Germline assignment: CDR1 SGHAT and CDR2 FQDESV (reference sequence). This CDR3 region has 13 residues. V gave up 8 bases and J gave up 10 bases, with 18 bases separating them.

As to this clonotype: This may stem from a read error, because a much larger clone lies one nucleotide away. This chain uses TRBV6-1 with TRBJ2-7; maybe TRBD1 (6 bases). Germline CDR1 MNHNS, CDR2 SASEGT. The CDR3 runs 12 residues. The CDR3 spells CASRDSSYGQYF. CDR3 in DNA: TGTGCCAGCAGGGACAGTTCCTACGGGCAGTACTTC.

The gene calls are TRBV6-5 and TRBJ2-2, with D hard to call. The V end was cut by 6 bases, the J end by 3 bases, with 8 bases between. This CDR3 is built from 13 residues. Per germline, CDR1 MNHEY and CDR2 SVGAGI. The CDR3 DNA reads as TGTGCCAGCAGGCTCGGATACACCGGGGAGCTGTTTTTT. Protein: CASRLGYTGELFF.

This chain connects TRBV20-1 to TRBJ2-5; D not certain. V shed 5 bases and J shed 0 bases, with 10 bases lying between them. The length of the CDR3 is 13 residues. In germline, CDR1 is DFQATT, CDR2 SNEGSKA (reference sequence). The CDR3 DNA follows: TGCAGTGCTCGCACGGTTAACCAAGAGACCCAGTACTTC. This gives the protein CSARTVNQETQYF.